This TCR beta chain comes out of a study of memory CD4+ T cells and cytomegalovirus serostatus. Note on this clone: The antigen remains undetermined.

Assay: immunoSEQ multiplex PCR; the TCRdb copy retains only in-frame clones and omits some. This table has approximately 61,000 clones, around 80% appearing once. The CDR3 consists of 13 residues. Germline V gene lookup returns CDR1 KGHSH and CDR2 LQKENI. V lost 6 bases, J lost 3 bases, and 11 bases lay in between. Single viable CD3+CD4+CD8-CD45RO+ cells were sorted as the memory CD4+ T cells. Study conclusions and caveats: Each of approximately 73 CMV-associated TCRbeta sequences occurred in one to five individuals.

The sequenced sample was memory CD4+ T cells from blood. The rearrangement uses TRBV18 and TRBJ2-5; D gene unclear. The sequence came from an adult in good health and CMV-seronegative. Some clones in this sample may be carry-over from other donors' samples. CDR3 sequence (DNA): TGTGCCAGCTCCCTCACTTGGGAAGAGACCCAGTACTTC. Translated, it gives CASSLTWEETQYF. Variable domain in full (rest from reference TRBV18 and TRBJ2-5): NAGVMQNPRHLVRRRGQEARLRCSPMKGHSHVYWYRQLPEEGLKFMVYLQKENIIDESGMPKERFSAEFPKEGPSILRIQQVVRGDSAAYFCASSLTWEETQYFGPGTRLLVL.